The rows below give T cell receptor beta chains drawn from one sample of a study of preoperative IRX-2 immunotherapy in early breast cancer. Libraries were prepared by immunoSEQ multiplex PCR; TCRdb keeps only in-frame clonotypes and omits some of them. This table holds about 19,000 clones, around four fifths found once. This sample comprised lymph node tissue, obtained after IRX-2 immunotherapy. The receptors were sampled from a human donor with breast cancer. Both conserved end residues are part of each CDR3. Each record gives: CDR3 protein, D gene, V gene. A D gene is named only where the DNA matches it firmly.

CDR3aa: CAWSLWDSGVYTGELFF
d_gene: TRBD2
v_gene: TRBV30

CDR3aa: CASTITKGLLGNEQFF
d_gene: NA
v_gene: TRBV6-8

CDR3aa: CASSRVAGTSEQFF
d_gene: TRBD2
v_gene: TRBV11-3

CDR3aa: CASSIWQTTEAFF
d_gene: NA
v_gene: TRBV19

CDR3aa: CASRTRGNIQYF
d_gene: NA
v_gene: TRBV6-8

CDR3aa: CASSRLAAYEQYF
d_gene: TRBD2
v_gene: TRBV18

CDR3aa: CAWNILGLAGGRANVLTF
d_gene: TRBD2
v_gene: TRBV30

CDR3aa: CASSQVDLGLPTYNEQFF
d_gene: NA
v_gene: TRBV23-1

CDR3aa: CSVDQQGVGTEAFF
d_gene: TRBD1
v_gene: TRBV29-1

CDR3aa: CASSLNPTGSGANVLTF
d_gene: NA
v_gene: TRBV5-1

CDR3aa: CASSYSRGSGNTIYF
d_gene: NA
v_gene: TRBV6-8

CDR3aa: CASSPGQGQTYGYTF
d_gene: TRBD1
v_gene: TRBV11-3

CDR3aa: CASSAAGVSYNEQFF
d_gene: NA
v_gene: TRBV11-1

CDR3aa: CAIPGALGGNSPLHF
d_gene: NA
v_gene: TRBV6-8

CDR3aa: CASSSLPGPGEKLFF
d_gene: NA
v_gene: TRBV6-8

CDR3aa: CASSPPGGGPDTQYF
d_gene: TRBD2
v_gene: TRBV11-3

CDR3aa: CASSRTGTEAFF
d_gene: TRBD1
v_gene: TRBV14

CDR3aa: CASSQESGTGNTDTQYF
d_gene: NA
v_gene: TRBV1

CDR3aa: CASIVGGGGYGYTF
d_gene: TRBD1
v_gene: TRBV19

CDR3aa: CASSLQGNDEAFF
d_gene: NA
v_gene: TRBV6-8

CDR3aa: CASRYRDSYEQYF
d_gene: NA
v_gene: TRBV19

CDR3aa: CASSIPNIREQFF
d_gene: NA
v_gene: TRBV19

CDR3aa: CASSTGTSGGVSDTQYF
d_gene: TRBD2
v_gene: TRBV19

CDR3aa: CASAGPTILNEQFF
d_gene: NA
v_gene: TRBV12-5

CDR3aa: CASSQTVMNTEAFF
d_gene: NA
v_gene: TRBV14

CDR3aa: CASRSGTSGRDEQFF
d_gene: TRBD2
v_gene: TRBV6-8

CDR3aa: CASSQEAGGRGYTF
d_gene: NA
v_gene: TRBV23-1

CDR3aa: CASSLAGTSGNTIYF
d_gene: NA
v_gene: TRBV5-1

CDR3aa: CASTGNKPGLAGERTDTQYF
d_gene: TRBD2
v_gene: TRBV28

CDR3aa: CASTTRDRYGYTF
d_gene: TRBD1
v_gene: TRBV30

CDR3aa: CASGSGMPGADTQYF
d_gene: NA
v_gene: TRBV19

CDR3aa: CASTSRQGRIETQYF
d_gene: TRBD1
v_gene: TRBV28

CDR3aa: CASSSSGPYEQYF
d_gene: NA
v_gene: TRBV28

CDR3aa: CASSQTRGGTDTQYF
d_gene: NA
v_gene: TRBV1

CDR3aa: CASSLAGAYEQYF
d_gene: TRBD2
v_gene: TRBV6-8

CDR3aa: CASSFESGAFQPQHF
d_gene: NA
v_gene: TRBV25-1

CDR3aa: CASSPLQMNYGYTF
d_gene: NA
v_gene: TRBV11-3